One sample yielded the 30 T cell receptor beta chains listed below, sequenced in a study of blood T cell repertoires in COVID-19. Repertoires were generated with immunoSEQ multiplex PCR, while TCRdb's copy carries only in-frame clones and drops some. The sample carries some 48,000 clones, about 82% recorded once. Sequenced input: peripheral blood. Receptors originate from a human donor in a cohort sampled during active COVID-19.

The chain couples TRBV7-6 to TRBJ1-5; D is unclear. V dropped 4 bases and J dropped 4 bases, with 17 bases sitting between them. CDR1 and CDR2 from the germline V gene are SGHVS and FNYEAQ. CDR3 size: 16 residues. CDR3 residues: CASSSLLGLSNQPQHF. CDR3 nucleotide sequence: TGTGCCAGCAGCTCGTTACTAGGGTTAAGTAATCAGCCCCAGCATTTT.

For this clone: The junction and the germline gene differ at one end; a read error may be behind it. The chain employs TRBV2 and TRBJ2-7; 10 bases match TRBD2. CDR1 SNHLY and CDR2 FYNNEI come from the germline V gene. This CDR3 is 9 amino acids long. The CDR3 reads CASGGLAHF. CDR3 nucleotides: TGTGCCAGTGGGGGACTAGCGCACTTC.

The V and J genes are TRBV10-3 and TRBJ1-2; 9 bases line up with TRBD1. With 8 bases clipped from V and 2 bases from J, the junction kept 0 bases outside the gene matches. There are 12 residues in the CDR3. Germline V gives CDR1 ENHRY, CDR2 SYGVKD. CDR3 coding DNA: TGTGCCATCGACAGGGGGAACTATGGCTACACCTTC. Translating it yields CAIDRGNYGYTF.

This clone was recorded once. The V call is TRBV7-2, the J call TRBJ2-7; D unresolved. Germline CDR1 reads SGHTA; CDR2 reads FQGNSA. The CDR3 is 14 residues long. Trimming took 1 base from V and 6 from J, leaving 13 bases between them. CDR3 sequence (DNA): TGTGCCAGCAGCTTAGTTCCCGGTTTGAGCGAGCAGTACTTC. Translation: CASSLVPGLSEQYF.

The J gene is TRBJ1-6, the V gene TRBV19, with D uncertain. The germline V and J ends were trimmed by 0 bases and 2 bases, with 8 bases remaining between them. CDR3 length: 16 amino acids. The germline CDR1 and CDR2 sequences are LNHDA and SQIVND (reference sequence). CDR3 DNA sequence: TGTGCCAGTAGTATAGAAGGGAGCGCCTATAATTCACCCCTCCACTTT. This gives the protein CASSIEGSAYNSPLHF.

The chain carries TRBV6-4 and TRBJ2-1; 9 bases are shared with TRBD2. The CDR3 length is 14 residues. V was clipped by 7 bases and J by 10 bases; unmatched bases: 11. Germline values: CDR1 MRHNA, CDR2 SNTAGT. The CDR3 coding sequence is TGTGCCAGCATGGCGGCGGGGGGGCCCAGGGAGCAGTTCTTC. Translated, it gives CASMAAGGPREQFF.

V is TRBV9 and J is TRBJ2-2; 8 nucleotides agree with TRBD2. V lost 9 bases to trimming and J lost 3 bases; unmatched junction nucleotides: 13. The germline V gene has CDR1 SGDLS and CDR2 YYNGEE. CDR3 size: 16 residues. The CDR3 here is CANRPGGSSHTGELFF. The CDR3 DNA follows: TGTGCCAACAGACCGGGGGGGAGTTCGCACACCGGGGAGCTGTTTTTT.

This clone was seen just once. CDR3 DNA: TGTGCTAGTGGTTTGGTACTAGCCCGTGGGGACACTGAAGCTTTCTTT. Amino acids: CASGLVLARGDTEAFF. This rearrangement joins TRBV12-5 to TRBJ1-1; D gene unclear. CDR1 and CDR2 (germline): LGHNT, FRNRAP. This CDR3 has 16 residues. V was cut by 0 bases and J by 3 bases, with 14 bases left in between. Complete variable domain (other parts from reference TRBV12-5 and TRBJ1-1): DARVTQTPRHKVTEMGQEVTMRCQPILGHNTVFWYRQTMMQGLELLAYFRNRAPLDDSGMPKDRFSAEMPDATLATLKIQPSEPRDSAVYFCASGLVLARGDTEAFFGQGTRLTVV.

This chain connects TRBV11-2 to TRBJ2-3; TRBD2 might be the D (6 bases). Trimming took 2 bases from V and 0 from J, leaving 12 bases between them. Germline V CDR1 and CDR2: SGHAT, FQNNGV. This CDR3 comprises 16 residues. Here the CDR3 DNA reads TGTGCCAGCAGCTTATTCGGGGGATCGAGCACAGATACGCAGTATTTT. Protein product: CASSLFGGSSTDTQYF.

The chain carries TRBV2 and TRBJ2-3, with TRBD1 identical over 7 bases. Germline CDR1 reads SNHLY; CDR2 reads FYNNEI. J was trimmed by 3 bases and V by 7 bases; bases with no gene match: 7. The CDR3 totals 14 residues. CDR3 loop: CASTLDRLTDTQYF. The CDR3 DNA is TGTGCCAGCACTTTGGACAGGCTAACAGATACGCAGTATTTT.

This clone was observed once. The chain carries TRBV18 and TRBJ2-2, with a possible D match to TRBD1 (6 bases). V was pared by 1 base and J by 0 bases, with 9 bases between. The CDR3 length is 16 residues. Germline V gene sequence: CDR1 KGHSH, CDR2 LQKENI. The CDR3 DNA follows: TGTGCCAGCTCACCACTAGGACAGCCGAACACCGGGGAGCTGTTTTTT. Translating gives CASSPLGQPNTGELFF.

This clone appeared once. The rearrangement joins TRBV11-1 to TRBJ1-3, with D hard to call. The CDR3 consists of 13 residues. Trimming removed 6 bases from V and 0 bases from J, with 6 bases in between. Germline V gives CDR1 SGHAT, CDR2 FQDESV (reference sequence). The DNA for the CDR3 is TGTGCCAGCAGGGCAGGCTCTGGAAACACCATATATTTT. Translation: CASRAGSGNTIYF.

This chain joins TRBV5-6 and TRBJ1-1; possibly TRBD1 for D (5 bases). Trimming shortened V by 5 bases and J by 0 bases, and 17 bases separated the two germline ends. Germline V gene sequence: CDR1 SGHDT, CDR2 YYEEEE. The CDR3 runs 16 residues. CDR3 nucleotide sequence: TGTGCCAGCAGTTCTGACGTAGGGGCAATGAACACTGAAGCTTTCTTT. Its protein is CASSSDVGAMNTEAFF.

CDR3 region: CAWSTGGEQYF. The CDR3, as DNA: TGTGCCTGGAGCACCGGGGGGGAGCAGTACTTC. The V gene is TRBV30, the J gene TRBJ2-7; 7 nucleotides match TRBD2. Looked up from germline, CDR1 is GTSNPN and CDR2 is SVGIG (reference sequence). V lost 3 bases to trimming and J lost 7 bases; unmatched junction nucleotides: 3. The CDR3 runs to 11 residues.

The chain links TRBV5-1 to TRBJ2-1; 9 nucleotides match TRBD2. There are 14 residues in the CDR3. V dropped 4 bases and J dropped 7; count of bases not matched to a gene: 6. The germline CDR1 and CDR2 sequences are SGHRS and YFSETQ. The CDR3 reads CASSTGTSFNEQFF. For the CDR3, the DNA is TGCGCCAGCAGCACCGGGACTAGCTTTAATGAGCAGTTCTTC.

This clone was seen only once. The CDR3 loop is CASSPRTGGLNTEAFF. For the CDR3, the DNA is TGTGCCAGCAGCCCGCGGACAGGGGGTTTGAACACTGAAGCTTTCTTT. The chain is built from TRBV11-3 and TRBJ1-1; 10 bases agree with TRBD1. Germline CDR1 reads SGHNT; CDR2 reads YENEEA. The CDR3 is 16 amino acids. J was trimmed by 0 bases and V by 5 bases; bases with no gene match: 6.

The chain carries TRBV5-1 and TRBJ2-3; TRBD1 is a possible D gene (6 bases). Germline V CDR1 and CDR2: SGHRS, YFSETQ. CDR3 length: 14 amino acids. Deletions cut 3 bases from V and 2 bases from J, with 10 bases between. The chain's CDR3 is CASSSRGVTDTQYF. CDR3 nucleotides: TGCGCCAGCAGCTCCAGGGGTGTCACAGATACGCAGTATTTT.

The chain has TRBV5-1 and TRBJ2-7, with 7 bases lining up with TRBD1. Germline CDR1 and CDR2: SGHRS and YFSETQ. CDR3 size: 17 residues. V shed 0 bases and J 1 base; nucleotides not matched to a gene: 10. Written as DNA, the CDR3 is TGCGCCAGCAGCTTGGAGTCAGGGGGTTCCCCTTCCTACGAGCAGTACTTC. Amino acid sequence: CASSLESGGSPSYEQYF.

The rearrangement uses TRBV7-2 and TRBJ2-1, with 8 positions matching TRBD2. CDR3 length: 15 residues. Germline loops: CDR1 SGHTA, CDR2 FQGNSA. Trimming at V came to 5 bases and at J to 0 bases, leaving 3 bases not matched to a gene. The CDR3 region is CASSPLAGSYNEQFF. CDR3 DNA sequence: TGTGCCAGCAGCCCTCTAGCGGGCTCCTACAATGAGCAGTTCTTC.

This chain joins TRBV29-1 and TRBJ1-1, with D possibly being TRBD1 (5 bases). The germline gives CDR1 SQVTM, CDR2 ANQGSEA. This CDR3 has 15 amino acids. V lost 1 base to trimming and J lost 0 bases, with 12 bases between them. For the CDR3, the DNA is TGCAGCGTTGAAGTCCGCAGGGTCATGAACACTGAAGCTTTCTTT. Its protein product is CSVEVRRVMNTEAFF.

This clone was seen a few times. This chain connects TRBV19 to TRBJ1-2; D remains unclear. Trimming removed 7 bases at V and 5 bases at J, with 14 bases between. Germline assignment: CDR1 LNHDA and CDR2 SQIVND (reference sequence). The CDR3 consists of 13 residues. CDR3 in DNA: TGTGCCAGTACCCCGGCCGGGAATTATGGCTACACCTTC. It is translated as CASTPAGNYGYTF.

The chain uses TRBV5-4 and TRBJ2-3, with D perhaps TRBD2 (5 bases). The germline gives CDR1 SGHNT, CDR2 YYREEE (reference sequence). The CDR3 runs 14 residues. Trimming took off 5 bases at V and 0 bases at J, with 10 bases between the two ends. Here the CDR3 DNA reads TGTGCCAGCAGTCCCGGACTGAGCACAGATACGCAGTATTTT. Translated: CASSPGLSTDTQYF. Full variable domain (remainder filled in from reference TRBV5-4 and TRBJ2-3): ETGVTQSPTHLIKTRGQQVTLRCSSQSGHNTVSWYQQALGQGPQFIFQYYREEENGRGNFPPRFSGLQFPNYSSELNVNALELDDSALYLCASSPGLSTDTQYFGPGTRLTVL.

The V gene is TRBV19, the J gene TRBJ2-3, with 9 bases aligning to TRBD1. CDR1 LNHDA and CDR2 SQIVND come from the germline V gene (reference sequence). The CDR3 is 18 residues long. Trimming took 6 bases from V and 1 from J; bases not matched to a gene: 14. CDR3 nucleotide sequence: TGTGCCAGTAGCATACAGGGGGCCGTAGTCCTAGGCACAGATACGCAGTATTTT. Its translation is CASSIQGAVVLGTDTQYF.

The genes are TRBV19 and TRBJ2-6; 8 nucleotides line up with TRBD2. This CDR3 is 19 amino acids long. The germline V gene encodes CDR1 LNHDA and CDR2 SQIVND (reference sequence). The ends lost 5 bases at V and 4 bases at J; junction bases unmatched: 16. CDR3 sequence (DNA): TGTGCCAGTAGTGAAGTTCGAGCGGGAGCGACGTGGGGGGCCAACGTCCTGACTTTC. Translation: CASSEVRAGATWGANVLTF.

The chain links TRBV18 to TRBJ2-1; the D gene is possibly TRBD2 (6 bases). The CDR3 totals 15 residues. CDR1 KGHSH and CDR2 LQKENI come from the germline V gene. Trimming pared 4 bases from V and 1 base from J, leaving 11 bases between. The CDR3: CASSLNGGSYNEQFF. CDR3 bases: TGTGCCAGCTCACTGAACGGGGGTTCCTACAATGAGCAGTTCTTC.

The chain uses TRBV14 and TRBJ2-1; 10 bases agree with TRBD2. The CDR3 length is 15 residues. V trimming: 1 base; J trimming: 4 bases; junction bases outside the gene matches: 1. Germline V gene data show CDR1 as SGHDN and CDR2 as FVKESK. In DNA form, the CDR3 reads TGTGCCAGCAGCCAAGCTAGCGGGGGTTACAATGAGCAGTTCTTC. Translation gives CASSQASGGYNEQFF.

Comments on this clone: An end of the junction differs from the germline gene, which may be a read error. CDR3 loop: CASNIAGGPNEQFF. For the CDR3, the DNA is TGTGCCAGTAATATAGCGGGAGGCCCTAATGAGCAGTTCTTC. V gene TRBV19 combines with J gene TRBJ2-1; TRBD2 matches at 10 bases. CDR3 length: 14 amino acids. Germline CDR1 reads LNHDA; CDR2 reads SQIVND (reference sequence).

The V and J genes are TRBV10-3 and TRBJ1-2, with D perhaps matching TRBD1 (6 bases). Germline-derived CDR1 and CDR2 are ENHRY and SYGVKD. Between the trimmed V and J ends, which lost 6 bases and 1 base, there was a span of 9 bases. CDR3 length: 13 amino acids. For the CDR3, the DNA is TGTGCCATCAGCGAGGACAGTAACTATGGCTACACCTTC. Its protein product is CAISEDSNYGYTF.

This chain connects TRBV2 to TRBJ1-2; D is perhaps TRBD1 (6 bases). With 6 bases removed from V and 1 base from J, the gap between germline ends came to 12 bases. CDR3 length equals 14 residues. CDR1 is SNHLY, CDR2 FYNNEI, per germline. The CDR3 DNA reads as TGTGCCAGCAGCCGGACAGTAGTTAACTATGGCTACACCTTC. This translates into CASSRTVVNYGYTF. The full variable domain, rest sourced from reference TRBV2 and TRBJ1-2, is EPEVTQTPSHQVTQMGQEVILRCVPISNHLYFYWYRQILGQKVEFLVSFYNNEISEKSEIFDDQFSVERPDGSNFTLKIRSTKLEDSAMYFCASSRTVVNYGYTFGSGTRLTVV.

This clone is a singleton in its sample. V gene TRBV10-3 combines with J gene TRBJ1-4; 7 bases align to TRBD1. Unmatched junction bases numbered 17, after V lost 8 bases and J lost 8 bases. The CDR3 contains 16 residues. The germline V gene has CDR1 ENHRY and CDR2 SYGVKD. CDR3 DNA: TGTGCCATCCCTCGGACTACTAGAGGAGGGGGCGAAAAACTGTTTTTT. This sequence encodes CAIPRTTRGGGEKLFF.